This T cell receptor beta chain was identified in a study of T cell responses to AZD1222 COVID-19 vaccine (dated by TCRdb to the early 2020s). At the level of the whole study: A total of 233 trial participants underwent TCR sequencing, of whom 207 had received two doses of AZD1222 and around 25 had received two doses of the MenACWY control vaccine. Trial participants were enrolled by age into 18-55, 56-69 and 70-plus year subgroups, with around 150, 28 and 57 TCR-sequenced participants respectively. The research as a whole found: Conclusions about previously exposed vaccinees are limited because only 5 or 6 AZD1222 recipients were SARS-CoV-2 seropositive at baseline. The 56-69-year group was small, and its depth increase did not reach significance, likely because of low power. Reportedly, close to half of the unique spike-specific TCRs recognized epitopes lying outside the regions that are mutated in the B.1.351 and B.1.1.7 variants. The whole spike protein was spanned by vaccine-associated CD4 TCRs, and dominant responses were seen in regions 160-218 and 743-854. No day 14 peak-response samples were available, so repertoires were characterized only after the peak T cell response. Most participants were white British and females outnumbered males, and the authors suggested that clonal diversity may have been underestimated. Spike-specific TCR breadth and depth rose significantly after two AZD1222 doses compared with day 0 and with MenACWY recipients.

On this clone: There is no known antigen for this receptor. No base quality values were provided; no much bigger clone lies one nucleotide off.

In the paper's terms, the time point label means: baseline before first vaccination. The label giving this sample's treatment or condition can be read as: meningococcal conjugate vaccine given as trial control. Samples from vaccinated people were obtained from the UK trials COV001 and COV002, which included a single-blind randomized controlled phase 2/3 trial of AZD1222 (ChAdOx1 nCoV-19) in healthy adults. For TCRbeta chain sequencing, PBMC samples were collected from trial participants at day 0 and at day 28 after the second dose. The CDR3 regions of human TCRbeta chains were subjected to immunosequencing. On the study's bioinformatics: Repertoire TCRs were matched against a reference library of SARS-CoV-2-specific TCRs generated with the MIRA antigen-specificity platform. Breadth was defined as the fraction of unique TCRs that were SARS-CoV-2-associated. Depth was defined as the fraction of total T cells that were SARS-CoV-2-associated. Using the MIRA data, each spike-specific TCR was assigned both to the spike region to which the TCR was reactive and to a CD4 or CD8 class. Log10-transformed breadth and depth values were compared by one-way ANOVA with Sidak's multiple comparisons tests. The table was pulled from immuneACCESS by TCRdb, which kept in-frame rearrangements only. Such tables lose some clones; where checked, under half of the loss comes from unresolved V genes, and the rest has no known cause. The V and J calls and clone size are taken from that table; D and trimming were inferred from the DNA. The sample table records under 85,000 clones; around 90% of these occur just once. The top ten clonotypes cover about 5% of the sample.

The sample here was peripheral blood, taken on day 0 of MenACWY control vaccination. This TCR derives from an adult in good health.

The CDR3 in this case is CASSSSTGTSGGARDTQYF. The DNA sequence reads TGTGCCAGCAGCTCCTCAACCGGGACTAGCGGGGGGGCACGTGATACGCAGTATTTT. The sequence links TRBV9 to TRBJ2-3, with 16 bases in between that match TRBD2. The CDR3 starts with the cysteine, ends with the phenylalanine, and has 19 residues. Only CDR3 DNA remains: 57 bases, in frame from the first base. V lost 4 bases and J lost 6 bases, and the count of bases not matched to a germline gene is 14. Reading the germline V gene gives CDR1 SGDLS and CDR2 YYNGEE.